One sample yielded the 5 T cell receptor beta chains listed below, sequenced in a study of T cell responses to AZD1222 COVID-19 vaccine. Sequencing was performed with immunoSEQ multiplex PCR; in TCRdb, only in-frame clones are kept and a portion is missing. The sample yields fewer than 85,000 clones, roughly 94% seen once. Material: peripheral blood, obtained on day 0 of MenACWY control vaccination. Receptors originate from an adult in good health.

The chain employs TRBV9 and TRBJ2-5, with TRBD1 identical over 8 bases. The V and J ends lost 0 bases and 4 bases, in that order; junction bases with no gene match: 2. The CDR3 loop spans 14 amino acids. The V gene's germline CDR1 is SGDLS and CDR2 YYNGEE. The CDR3 region has the DNA TGTGCCAGCAGCGTAGCAGGACAGGGAGAGACCCAGTACTTC. Translation: CASSVAGQGETQYF.

This chain joins TRBV6-2 or TRBV6-3 and TRBJ2-7; TRBD2 agrees at 11 bases. CDR1 and CDR2 (germline): MNHEY, SVGEGT. The J segment lost 0 bases and the V segment lost 2 bases, leaving 3 bases of the junction unmatched. This CDR3 has 16 amino acids. The CDR3 is CASSYGGLAASYEQYF. CDR3 in DNA: TGTGCCAGCAGTTACGGGGGACTAGCGGCCTCCTACGAGCAGTACTTC.

The J gene is TRBJ1-5, the V gene TRBV19; TRBD1 agrees at 8 bases. Unmatched junction bases numbered 10, after V lost 2 bases and J lost 7 bases. This CDR3 has 16 amino acids. Germline V gene lookup returns CDR1 LNHDA and CDR2 SQIVND (reference sequence). The CDR3 bases are TGTGCCAGTAGTATACCGAGACAGGGGCGAGGGCAGCCCCAGCATTTT. Amino acid sequence: CASSIPRQGRGQPQHF.

The chain employs TRBV28 and TRBJ2-3, with TRBD2 matching over 8 bases. This CDR3 contains 15 residues. The V gene's germline CDR1 is MDHEN and CDR2 SYDVKM. Trimming at V came to 7 bases and at J to 0 bases, leaving 6 bases not matched to a gene. In DNA, the CDR3 is TGTGCCAGCACCTATAGCGGGGTTAGCACAGATACGCAGTATTTT. Its translation is CASTYSGVSTDTQYF.

In its sample, this clone was seen once. The chain carries TRBV7-8 and TRBJ2-2; 11 bases are a match to TRBD2. CDR1 SGHVS and CDR2 FQNEAQ come from the germline V gene. The CDR3 consists of 16 residues. Germline trimming cut 5 bases from V and 7 bases from J; bases unmatched to any gene: 9. CDR3 protein: CASSTPGLADLGELFF. CDR3 coding DNA: TGTGCCAGCAGCACACCGGGACTAGCGGATCTCGGGGAGCTGTTTTTT.